Presented here are 16 T cell receptor beta chains from one specimen sequenced in a study of T cells in Graves' hyperthyroidism and ophthalmopathy (dated 2019 in TCRdb). Receptor amplification or capture employed multiplex PCR. TCRdb lists the instrument as Illumina HiSeq 2000. Amplification of TCR beta CDR3 regions was carried out from RNA transcripts. The TCR CDR3 was subjected to a first round of RT-PCR using the HTBI primer set and the Qiagen OneStep RT-PCR kit. TCRdb reanalyzed the raw reads on its own, using fastp at Q25 for trimming and MiXCR for clone calling, and kept in-frame beta chains. Entries are consolidated by CDR3 protein sequence, retaining the most common genes and DNA. The sample records some 770,000 distinct CDR3 sequences, less than 20% of which are singletons. 8.4% of the sample goes to the ten largest clones. The sequenced sample was blood. The receptors originated from a man aged 18 to 29 with Graves' hyperthyroidism.

The chain couples TRBV30 to TRBJ1-1; a weak D match, TRBD1 (6 bases). The V gene's germline CDR1 is GTSNPN and CDR2 SVGIG (reference sequence). The germline V and J ends were trimmed by 8 bases and 5 bases, with 21 bases remaining between them. There are 14 residues in the CDR3. CDR3 protein: CARSTGNRITEAFF. The DNA of the CDR3 is TGTGCCCGTAGCACAGGGAATAGGATTACTGAAGCTTTCTTT.

The gene calls are TRBV20-1 and TRBJ2-7; D perhaps matches TRBD2 (7 bases). Per germline, CDR1 DFQATT and CDR2 SNEGSKA (reference sequence). Trimming removed 3 bases from V and 7 bases from J, with 22 bases in between. The CDR3 contains 15 residues. The CDR3 loop is CSARTGPGLELEQYF. Written as DNA, the CDR3 is TGCAGTGCTAGGACAGGTCCCGGACTAGAGCTTGAGCAGTACTTC.

This clonotype has a handful of counts. The chain joins TRBV28 to TRBJ1-5; D gene ambiguous. The CDR3 sequence is 14 residues long. V was clipped by 3 bases and J by 6 bases, with 12 bases between them. The V gene's germline CDR1 is MDHEN and CDR2 SYDVKM. CDR3 DNA: TGTGCCAGCAGTTTTCGGCAGAAAGGTCAGCCCCAGCATTTT. Residues: CASSFRQKGQPQHF.

This chain uses TRBV18 with TRBJ2-1; the D is unclear. CDR3 length equals 15 residues. Germline CDR1 is KGHSH and CDR2 is LQKENI. The V and J ends lost 4 bases and 3 bases respectively, with 13 bases between them. The CDR3, as DNA: TGTGCCAGCTCACTGAACACCGGCTACTACAATGAGCAGTTCTTC. Encoded protein: CASSLNTGYYNEQFF.

This clonotype occurred a few times. This sequence joins TRBV28 and TRBJ2-6, with D tentatively TRBD1 (5 bases). CDR3 length equals 14 residues. CDR1 is MDHEN and CDR2 is SYDVKM in the germline V gene. DNA of the CDR3: TGTGCTAGCCAGGGATACTCTGGGGCCAACGTCCTGACTTTC. Its translation: CASQGYSGANVLTF.

This clonotype was seen a handful of times. The V gene is TRBV6-5, the J gene TRBJ2-3, with TRBD2 as a possible D gene (6 bases). The V end was cut by 0 bases, the J end by 0 bases, with 10 bases between. The CDR3 totals 16 residues. Per the germline V gene, CDR1 is MNHEY and CDR2 is SVGAGI. The CDR3 region has the DNA TGTGCCAGCAGTTACTCCGGGAGCGGGAGCACAGATACGCAGTATTTT. Protein sequence: CASSYSGSGSTDTQYF.

This clonotype appeared many times. This chain connects TRBV10-3 to TRBJ2-1; D assignment may be TRBD1 or TRBD2 (5 bases each). Germline CDR1 is ENHRY and CDR2 is SYGVKD. The CDR3 length is 14 residues. Trimming took off 0 bases at V and 7 bases at J, with 10 bases between the two ends. The CDR3 DNA sequence: TGTGCCATCAGTGAGTCCCCGGGGCGTAATGAGCAGTTCTTC. This translates into CAISESPGRNEQFF.

This clonotype turned up a few times. The gene calls are TRBV11-3 and TRBJ1-3; D perhaps matches TRBD1 (5 bases). V lost 4 bases, J lost 0 bases, and 13 bases lay in between. The CDR3 is 16 amino acids. CDR1 SGHNT and CDR2 YENEEA come from the germline V gene. In DNA form, the CDR3 reads TGTGCCAGCAGCTCCCCTGGGGCAGACTCTGGAAACACCATATATTTT. It specifies CASSSPGADSGNTIYF.

This clonotype was seen many times. This chain connects TRBV9 to TRBJ2-7; 9 bases agree with TRBD2. J lost 3 bases, V lost 0 bases, and 7 bases had no gene match. The germline V gene encodes CDR1 SGDLS and CDR2 YYNGEE. The CDR3 contains 16 residues. CDR3 sequence (DNA): TGTGCCAGCAGCGTAGGTGCTAGCGGGATTATCTACGAGCAGTACTTC. Protein: CASSVGASGIIYEQYF.

The chain couples TRBV7-9 to TRBJ2-1; D gene uncertain. V was cut by 5 bases and J by 0 bases, with 14 bases left in between. CDR1 is SEHNR, CDR2 FQNEAQ, per germline (reference sequence). The CDR3 contains 16 residues. The CDR3 DNA sequence: TGTGCCAGCAGCCCATCGACTCACCGCTCCTACAATGAGCAGTTCTTC. It yields the protein CASSPSTHRSYNEQFF.

The chain links TRBV19 to TRBJ1-2, with TRBD1 matching over 7 bases. The germline V gene has CDR1 LNHDA and CDR2 SQIVND (reference sequence). This CDR3 has 15 amino acids. V shed 7 bases and J 2 bases; nucleotides not matched to a gene: 10. CDR3 in amino acids: CASTPSGGGNYGYTF. CDR3 DNA sequence: TGTGCCAGTACCCCCTCAGGGGGGGGCAACTATGGCTACACCTTC.

This clonotype showed up many times. The chain combines TRBV28 with TRBJ1-6; a possible D gene is TRBD1 (5 bases). Trimming removed 5 bases at V and 0 bases at J, with 20 bases between. This CDR3 contains 19 residues. The germline V gene has CDR1 MDHEN and CDR2 SYDVKM. CDR3 sequence (DNA): TGTGCCAGCAGTCGCCGTCAGTGGGGCCGAATCTCCTATAATTCACCCCTCCACTTT. Protein product: CASSRRQWGRISYNSPLHF.

This sequence joins TRBV30 and TRBJ2-5; D is possibly TRBD2 (5 bases). This CDR3 has 13 residues. The V end was cut by 0 bases, the J end by 3 bases, with 8 bases between. Germline values: CDR1 GTSNPN, CDR2 SVGIG (reference sequence). The CDR3 protein is CAWSVIGEETQYF. The CDR3 DNA sequence: TGTGCCTGGAGTGTAATCGGGGAAGAGACCCAGTACTTC. Drawing the rest from reference TRBV30 and TRBJ2-5, the complete variable domain is SQTIHQWPATLVQPVGSPLSLECTVEGTSNPNLYWYRQAAGRGLQLLFYSVGIGQISSEVPQNLSASRPQDRQFILSSKKLLLSDSGFYLCAWSVIGEETQYFGPGTRLLVL.

This clonotype has ten or more counts. The rearrangement links TRBV20-1 to TRBJ2-7; 12 bases fit TRBD2. The CDR3 runs 16 residues. Germline CDR1 DFQATT, CDR2 SNEGSKA (reference sequence). With 3 bases clipped from V and 3 bases from J, the junction kept 9 bases outside the gene matches. The chain's CDR3 is CSASGLAGGPLYEQYF. CDR3 nucleotides: TGCAGTGCTAGTGGGCTAGCGGGAGGGCCCCTCTACGAGCAGTACTTC.

This clonotype was detected many times. The chain links TRBV30 to TRBJ2-5; D not certain. This CDR3 is 12 amino acids long. V dropped 2 bases and J dropped 5 bases, with 9 bases sitting between them. Germline CDR1 is GTSNPN and CDR2 is SVGIG (reference sequence). The CDR3 reads CAWSTATETQYF. In DNA form, the CDR3 reads TGTGCCTGGAGTACAGCTACGGAGACCCAGTACTTC.

The chain recombines TRBV20-1 with TRBJ1-6, with D perhaps matching TRBD1 (6 bases). Trimming removed 5 bases at V and 7 bases at J, with 12 bases between. This CDR3 is 13 amino acids long. CDR1 DFQATT and CDR2 SNEGSKA come from the germline V gene (reference sequence). CDR3 loop: CSAQGQRNSPLHF. The CDR3 coding sequence is TGCAGTGCTCAAGGACAGAGGAATTCACCCCTCCACTTT.